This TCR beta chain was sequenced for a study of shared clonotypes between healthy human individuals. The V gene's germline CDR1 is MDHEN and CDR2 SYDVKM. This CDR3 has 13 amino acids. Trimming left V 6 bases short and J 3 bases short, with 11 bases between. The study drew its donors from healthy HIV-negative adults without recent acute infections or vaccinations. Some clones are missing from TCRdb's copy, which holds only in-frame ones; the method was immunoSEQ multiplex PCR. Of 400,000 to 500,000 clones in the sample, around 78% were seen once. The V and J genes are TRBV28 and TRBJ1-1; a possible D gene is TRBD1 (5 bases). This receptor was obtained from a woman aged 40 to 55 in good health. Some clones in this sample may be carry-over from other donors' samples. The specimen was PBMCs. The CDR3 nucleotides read TGTGCCAGCAGCCCGGGGACGTACACTGAAGCTTTCTTT. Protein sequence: CASSPGTYTEAFF. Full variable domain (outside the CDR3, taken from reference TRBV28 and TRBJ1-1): DVKVTQSSRYLVKRTGEKVFLECVQDMDHENMFWYRQDPGLGLRLIYFSYDVKMKEKGDIPEGYSVSREKKERFSLILESASTNQTSMYLCASSPGTYTEAFFGQGTRLTVV.